Listed below are T cell receptor beta chains from one sample, sequenced in a study of CD8+ T cells in alopecia areata. Produced via immunoSEQ multiplex PCR; TCRdb's table is partial and in-frame only. The sample lists about 140,000 clones, 82% occurring once. The sequences come from CD8+ T cells sorted from blood, collected at week 4, from a patient treated with tofacitinib. The receptors originated from a human donor with alopecia areata. Both conserved end residues are part of each CDR3. D genes are given only for firm matches. Clone size is not always given. Where it is, it says once, few, many or a class for expanded clones.

>-|-|TRBV30|TRBJ1-2
CAWSSTGYGYTF
TGTGCCTGGAGTTCGACAGGCTATGGCTACACCTTC
>few|-|TRBV7-9|TRBJ1-1
CASSPGMWANTEAFF
TGTGCCAGCAGCCCAGGGATGTGGGCGAACACTGAAGCTTTCTTT
>once|-|TRBV28|TRBJ2-5
CASSLEGFRETQYF
TGTGCCAGCAGTTTGGAGGGGTTCAGGGAGACCCAGTACTTC
>-|TRBD1|TRBV29-1|TRBJ2-7
CSVEGTGTYEQYF
TGCAGCGTTGAGGGGACAGGAACCTACGAGCAGTACTTC
>-|-|TRBV28|TRBJ2-3
CATAAAIRTDTQYF
TGTGCCACCGCGGCCGCGATCCGCACAGATACGCAGTATTTT
>-|-|TRBV19|TRBJ2-6
CASSTGTTTRSGANVLTF
TGTGCCAGTAGCACCGGGACAACCACCCGCTCTGGGGCCAACGTCCTGACTTTC
>-|TRBD2|TRBV27|TRBJ2-1
CASSPGTSSYNEQFF
TGTGCCAGCAGTCCCGGGACTAGCTCCTACAATGAGCAGTTCTTC
>once|-|TRBV7-9|TRBJ1-5
CASSYGGYSNQPQHF
TGTGCCAGCAGCTATGGGGGTTATAGCAATCAGCCCCAGCATTTT
>-|TRBD1|TRBV30|TRBJ2-3
CAWSVWDRGLDTQYF
TGTGCCTGGAGTGTCTGGGACAGGGGGCTAGATACGCAGTATTTT
>-|TRBD2|TRBV7-6|TRBJ2-1
CASTMGTGLAGASEQFF
TGTGCCAGCACGATGGGAACGGGGTTAGCGGGGGCAAGTGAGCAGTTCTTC
>-|-|TRBV9|TRBJ2-3
CASSVVGTDTQYF
TGTGCCAGCAGCGTAGTGGGGACAGATACGCAGTATTTT